Below are 7 T cell receptor beta chains sequenced from a single sample in a study of T-cell memory formation after mild COVID-19. One entry per CDR3 protein results from TCRdb running MiXCR on the 5' RACE reads. The top ten clones hold 9.5% to 15% of a sample with roughly 620,000 distinct CDR3 sequences, approximately 19% of them seen once. The sample taken for sequencing was PBMCs or a T cell subset sorted from them (not recorded which). The receptors here all came from an adult woman who had mild COVID-19 (a few samples of this study predate the infection). Cell type and time point are not known.

This clonotype was found a few times. The chain is built from TRBV10-3 and TRBJ2-5; a possible D gene is TRBD2 (5 bases). In germline, CDR1 is ENHRY, CDR2 SYGVKD. This CDR3 spans 12 amino acids. With 6 bases removed from V and 2 bases from J, the gap between germline ends came to 7 bases. For the CDR3, the DNA is TGTGCCATCAGCGGGAATCAAGAGACCCAGTACTTC. This translates into CAISGNQETQYF.

This sequence joins TRBV29-1 and TRBJ1-2; D gene uncertain. CDR1 SQVTM and CDR2 ANQGSEA come from the germline V gene. The CDR3 has 8 residues. The V gene lost 4 bases and the J gene lost 11 bases, with 5 bases spanning the gap. The CDR3 DNA is TGCAGCGTTGGGCCTTACACCTTC. Its protein product is CSVGPYTF.

There are a few counts of this clonotype. The junction differs from germline at one of its ends, possibly a read error. The genes are TRBV2 and TRBJ2-7; 7 bases match TRBD2. This CDR3 is built from 14 residues. The germline V gene encodes CDR1 SNHLY and CDR2 FYNNEI. CDR3 protein: CASSLLAGAGSTNF. In DNA, the CDR3 is TGTGCCAGCAGTCTCCTAGCCGGAGCGGGGTCAACCAACTTC.

V gene TRBV19 combines with J gene TRBJ1-1; 7 bases line up with TRBD1. The V gene end was trimmed by 0 bases and the J gene end by 6 bases; junction bases not matched to a gene: 10. In germline, CDR1 is LNHDA, CDR2 SQIVND (reference sequence). CDR3 size: 16 residues. The CDR3 loop reads CASSIELTGSVAEAFF. The CDR3 nucleotides read TGTGCCAGTAGTATAGAACTGACAGGGTCTGTCGCTGAAGCTTTCTTT.

This chain joins TRBV5-4 and TRBJ2-5; 8 nucleotides align to TRBD2. The CDR3 spans 15 residues. Trimming took 4 bases from V and 4 from J; bases not matched to a gene: 9. CDR1 and CDR2 from the germline V gene are SGHNT and YYREEE (reference sequence). CDR3 amino acids: CASSPGLALGETQYF. In DNA, the CDR3 is TGTGCCAGCAGCCCCGGACTAGCTCTTGGAGAGACCCAGTACTTC.

This clonotype was counted at least ten times. The chain combines TRBV7-9 with TRBJ2-7; TRBD1 matches at 10 bases. This CDR3 comprises 17 residues. V shed 5 bases and J 3 bases; nucleotides not matched to a gene: 13. The V gene's germline CDR1 is SEHNR and CDR2 FQNEAQ (reference sequence). The CDR3 region has the DNA TGTGCCAGCAGCCTGAGACCCGGGACAGGGGAAATCTACGAGCAGTACTTC. This translates into CASSLRPGTGEIYEQYF.

V gene TRBV4-1 combines with J gene TRBJ2-1; 10 nucleotides agree with TRBD2. V was pared by 4 bases and J by 1 base, with 7 bases of the junction left unmatched. CDR1 MGHRA and CDR2 YSYEKL come from the germline V gene. This CDR3 spans 17 amino acids. CDR3 in DNA: TGCGCCAGCAGCCCGCCCGGACTAGCGGTTTCCTACAATGAGCAGTTCTTC. Its translation is CASSPPGLAVSYNEQFF.